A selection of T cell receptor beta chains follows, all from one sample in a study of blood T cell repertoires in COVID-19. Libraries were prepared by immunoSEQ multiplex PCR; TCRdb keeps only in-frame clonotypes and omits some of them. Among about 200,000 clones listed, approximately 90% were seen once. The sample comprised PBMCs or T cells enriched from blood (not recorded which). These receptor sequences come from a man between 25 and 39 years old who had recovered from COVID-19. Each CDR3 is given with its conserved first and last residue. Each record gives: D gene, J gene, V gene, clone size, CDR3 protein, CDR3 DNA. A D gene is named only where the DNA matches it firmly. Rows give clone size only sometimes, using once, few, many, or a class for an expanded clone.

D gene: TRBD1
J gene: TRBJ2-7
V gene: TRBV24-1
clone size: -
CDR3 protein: CATSDYRRTGTYEQYF
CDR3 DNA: TGTGCCACCAGTGATTACCGACGGACAGGAACCTACGAGCAGTACTTC

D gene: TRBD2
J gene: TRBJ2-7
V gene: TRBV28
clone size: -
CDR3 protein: CASSDNRLAGTMYEQYF
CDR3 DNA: TGTGCCAGCAGCGACAATAGGTTAGCGGGAACGATGTACGAGCAGTACTTC

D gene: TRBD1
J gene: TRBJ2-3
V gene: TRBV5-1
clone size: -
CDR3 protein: CASSPWTGRADTQYF
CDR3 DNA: TGCGCCAGCAGCCCCTGGACAGGGAGAGCAGATACGCAGTATTTT

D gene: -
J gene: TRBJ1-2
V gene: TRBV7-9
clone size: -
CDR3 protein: CASSLGPTDSLSDYGYTF
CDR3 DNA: TGTGCCAGCAGCTTAGGACCTACGGACTCCCTCAGCGACTATGGCTACACCTTC

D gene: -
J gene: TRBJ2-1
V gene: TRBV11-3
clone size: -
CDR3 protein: CASSSTFENSSYNEQFF
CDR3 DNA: TGTGCCAGCAGCTCTACTTTTGAGAATAGCTCCTACAATGAGCAGTTCTTC

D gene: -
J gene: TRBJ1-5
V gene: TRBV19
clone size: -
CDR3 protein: CASGRIYSNQPQHF
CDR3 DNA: TGTGCCAGTGGGAGGATATATAGCAATCAGCCCCAGCATTTT

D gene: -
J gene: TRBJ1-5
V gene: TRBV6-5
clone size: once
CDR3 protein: CASNPGIGNQPQHF
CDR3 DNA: TGTGCCAGTAACCCAGGGATCGGCAATCAGCCCCAGCATTTT

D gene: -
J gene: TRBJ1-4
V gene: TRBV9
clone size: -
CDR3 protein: CASSREGRGTNEKLFF
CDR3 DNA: TGTGCCAGCAGCAGAGAGGGGAGGGGAACTAATGAAAAACTGTTTTTT

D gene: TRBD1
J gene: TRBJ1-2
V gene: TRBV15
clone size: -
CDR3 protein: CATSGQGFNGYTF
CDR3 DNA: TGTGCCACCAGCGGACAGGGTTTTAATGGCTACACCTTC

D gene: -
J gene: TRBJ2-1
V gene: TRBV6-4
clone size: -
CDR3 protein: CASSERQNNEQFF
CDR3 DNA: TGTGCCAGCAGTGAGAGACAAAACAATGAGCAGTTCTTC

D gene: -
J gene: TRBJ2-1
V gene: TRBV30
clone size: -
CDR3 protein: CAWSVRQGIEQFF
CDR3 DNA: TGTGCCTGGAGTGTACGGCAGGGCATTGAGCAGTTCTTC

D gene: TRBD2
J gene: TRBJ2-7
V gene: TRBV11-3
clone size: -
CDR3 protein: CASSARSGSSYEQYF
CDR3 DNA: TGTGCCAGCAGCGCCCGTAGCGGGAGTTCCTACGAGCAGTACTTC

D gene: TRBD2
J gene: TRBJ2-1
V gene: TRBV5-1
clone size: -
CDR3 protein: CASSSLSGGASYNEQFF
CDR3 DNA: TGCGCCAGCAGCTCCCTTAGCGGGGGGGCCTCCTACAATGAGCAGTTCTTC

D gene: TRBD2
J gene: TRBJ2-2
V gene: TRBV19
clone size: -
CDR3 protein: CASSPWTSGSTGELFF
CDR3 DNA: TGTGCCAGTAGTCCGTGGACTAGCGGGAGCACCGGGGAGCTGTTTTTT

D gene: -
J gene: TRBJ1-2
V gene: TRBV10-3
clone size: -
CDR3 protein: CAISPLRGRGYTF
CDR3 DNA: TGTGCCATCAGCCCATTGCGGGGGAGAGGCTACACCTTC

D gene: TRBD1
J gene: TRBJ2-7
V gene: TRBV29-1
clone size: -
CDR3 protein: CSVEALTGVEQYF
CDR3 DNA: TGCAGCGTTGAAGCCCTGACAGGGGTCGAGCAGTACTTC

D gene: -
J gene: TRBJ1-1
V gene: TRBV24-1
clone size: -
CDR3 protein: CASMGGQLGTEAFF
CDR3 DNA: TGTGCCAGTATGGGGGGTCAGCTGGGGACTGAAGCTTTCTTT

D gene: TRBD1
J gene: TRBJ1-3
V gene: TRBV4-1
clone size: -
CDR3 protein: CASSQDLLGGQGYDRNTIYF
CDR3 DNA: TGCGCCAGCAGCCAAGATCTTCTGGGGGGACAGGGCTATGATCGAAACACCATATATTTT

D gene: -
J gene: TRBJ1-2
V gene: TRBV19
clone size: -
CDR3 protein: CASSTPGIYGYTF
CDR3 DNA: TGTGCCAGTAGTACCCCAGGGATTTATGGCTACACCTTC

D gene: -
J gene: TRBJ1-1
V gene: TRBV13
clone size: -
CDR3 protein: CASSLRGGTEAFF
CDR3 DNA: TGTGCCAGCAGCTTAAGAGGGGGCACTGAAGCTTTCTTT

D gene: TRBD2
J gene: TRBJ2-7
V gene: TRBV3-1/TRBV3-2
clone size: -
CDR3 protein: CASSPLAGGHEQYF
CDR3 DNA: TGTGCCAGCAGCCCGTTAGCGGGGGGACACGAGCAGTACTTC

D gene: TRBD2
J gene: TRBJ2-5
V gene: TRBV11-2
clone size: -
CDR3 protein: CASSLGTSGRGETQYF
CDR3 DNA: TGTGCCAGCAGCCTAGGGACTAGCGGGAGGGGAGAGACCCAGTACTTC

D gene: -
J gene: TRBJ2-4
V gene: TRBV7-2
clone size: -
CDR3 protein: CASSPPEWRSKNIQYF
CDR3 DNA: TGTGCCAGCAGTCCCCCGGAGTGGCGATCCAAAAACATTCAGTACTTC